These 3 T cell receptor beta chains share one sample of origin, sequenced in a study of identical twins. TCRdb passed the 5' RACE reads through MiXCR, listing each CDR3 protein once. Seen here are about 190,000 distinct CDR3 sequences, about 16% observed once, and the top ten hold over 35%. The same data also contributed to another study, on T cells expressing NK-cell markers.

The sequencing input was CD8+ T cells sorted from blood. These TCRs come from a woman under 30 in good health.

This clonotype has just a few counts. The genes are TRBV20-1 and TRBJ2-7; D may be TRBD2 (5 bases). In germline, CDR1 is DFQATT, CDR2 SNEGSKA (reference sequence). Trimming pared 1 base from V and 0 bases from J, leaving 13 bases between. CDR3 length: 15 residues. The CDR3 protein is CSARGGRVPSYEQYF. CDR3 bases: TGCAGTGCTAGAGGAGGGCGAGTCCCCTCCTACGAGCAGTACTTC.

This clonotype was counted only a few times. The rearrangement links TRBV29-1 to TRBJ1-2; 7 bases line up with TRBD1. CDR1 SQVTM and CDR2 ANQGSEA come from the germline V gene. Trimming removed 8 bases from V and 5 bases from J; junction bases left unmatched: 14. The CDR3 consists of 14 residues. CDR3 DNA sequence: TGCAGCTCATCAACAGGGGCCGGCTGGTATGGCTACACCTTC. Protein product: CSSSTGAGWYGYTF. The full variable domain, rest sourced from reference TRBV29-1 and TRBJ1-2, is SAVISQKPSRDICQRGTSLTIQCQVDSQVTMMFWYRQQPGQSLTLIATANQGSEATYESGFVIDKFPISRPNLTFSTLTVSNMSPEDSSIYLCSSSTGAGWYGYTFGSGTRLTVV.

In its sample, this clonotype was seen a few times. This sequence joins TRBV5-1 and TRBJ2-7; D remains unclear. This CDR3 spans 13 amino acids. The V end was cut by 6 bases, the J end by 5 bases, with 15 bases between. CDR1 is SGHRS, CDR2 YFSETQ, per germline. CDR3 protein: CASKRTDGNEQYF. The CDR3 DNA sequence: TGCGCCAGCAAACGGACGGATGGCAACGAGCAGTACTTC.